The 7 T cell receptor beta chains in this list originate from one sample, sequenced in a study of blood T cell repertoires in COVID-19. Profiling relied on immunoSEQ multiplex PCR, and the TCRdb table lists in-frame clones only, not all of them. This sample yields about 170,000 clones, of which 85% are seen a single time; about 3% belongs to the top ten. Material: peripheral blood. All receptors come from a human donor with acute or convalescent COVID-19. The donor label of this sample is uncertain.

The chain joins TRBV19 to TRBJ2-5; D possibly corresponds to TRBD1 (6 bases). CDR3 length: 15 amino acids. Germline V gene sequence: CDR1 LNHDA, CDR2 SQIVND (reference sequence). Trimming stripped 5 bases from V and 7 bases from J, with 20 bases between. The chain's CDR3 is CASSLALTIQGTQYF. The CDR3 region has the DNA TGTGCCAGTAGTCTCGCCCTTACCATACAGGGGACCCAGTACTTC.

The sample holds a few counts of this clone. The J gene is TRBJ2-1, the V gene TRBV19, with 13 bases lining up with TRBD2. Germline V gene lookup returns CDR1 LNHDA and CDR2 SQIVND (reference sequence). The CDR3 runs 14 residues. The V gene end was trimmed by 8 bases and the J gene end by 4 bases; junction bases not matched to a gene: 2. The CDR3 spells CASETSGGYNEQFF. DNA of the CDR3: TGTGCCAGTGAGACTAGCGGGGGGTACAATGAGCAGTTCTTC.

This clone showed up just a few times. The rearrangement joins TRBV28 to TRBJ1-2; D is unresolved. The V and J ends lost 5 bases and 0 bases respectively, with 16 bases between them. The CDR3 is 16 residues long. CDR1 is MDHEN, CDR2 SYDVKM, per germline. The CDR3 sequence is CASSGRVRPANYGYTF. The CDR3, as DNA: TGTGCCAGCAGTGGGCGGGTAAGGCCAGCTAACTATGGCTACACCTTC.

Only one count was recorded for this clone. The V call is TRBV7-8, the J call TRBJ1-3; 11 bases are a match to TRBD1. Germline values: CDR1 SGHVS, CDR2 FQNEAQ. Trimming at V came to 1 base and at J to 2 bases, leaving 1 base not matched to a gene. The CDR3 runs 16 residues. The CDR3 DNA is TGTGCCAGCAGCTTAGGGGACAGGGGGACTGGAAACACCATATATTTT. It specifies CASSLGDRGTGNTIYF.

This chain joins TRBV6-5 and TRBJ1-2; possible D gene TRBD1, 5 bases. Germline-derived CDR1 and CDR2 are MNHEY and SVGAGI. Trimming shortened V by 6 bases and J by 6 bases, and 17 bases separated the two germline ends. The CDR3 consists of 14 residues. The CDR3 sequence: CASSRRAMTDGYTF. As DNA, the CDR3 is TGTGCCAGCAGCCGAAGGGCCATGACAGATGGCTACACCTTC.

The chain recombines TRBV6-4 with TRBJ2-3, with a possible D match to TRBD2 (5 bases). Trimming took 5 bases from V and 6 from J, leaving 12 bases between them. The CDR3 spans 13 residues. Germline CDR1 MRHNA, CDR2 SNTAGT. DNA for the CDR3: TGTGCCAGCAGTAAGGGAGTCGGGGATACGCAGTATTTT. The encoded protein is CASSKGVGDTQYF.

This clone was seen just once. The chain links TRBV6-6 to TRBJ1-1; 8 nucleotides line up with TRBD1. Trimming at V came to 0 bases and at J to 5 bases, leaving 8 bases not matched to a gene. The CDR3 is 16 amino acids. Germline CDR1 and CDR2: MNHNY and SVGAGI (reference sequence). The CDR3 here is CASSYSATRGQTEAFF. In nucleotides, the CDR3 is TGTGCCAGCAGTTACTCAGCAACCAGGGGGCAAACTGAAGCTTTCTTT.